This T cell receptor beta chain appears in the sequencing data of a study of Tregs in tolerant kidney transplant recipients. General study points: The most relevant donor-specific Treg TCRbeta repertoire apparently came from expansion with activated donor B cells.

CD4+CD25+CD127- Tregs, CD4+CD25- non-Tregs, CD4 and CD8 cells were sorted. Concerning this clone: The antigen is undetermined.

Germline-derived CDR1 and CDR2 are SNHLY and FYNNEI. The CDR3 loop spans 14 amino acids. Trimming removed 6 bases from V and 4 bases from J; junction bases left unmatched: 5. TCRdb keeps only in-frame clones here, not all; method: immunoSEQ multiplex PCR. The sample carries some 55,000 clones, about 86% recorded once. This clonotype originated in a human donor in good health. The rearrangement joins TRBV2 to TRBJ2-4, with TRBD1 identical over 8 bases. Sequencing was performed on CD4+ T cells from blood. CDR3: CASRGNRGKNIQYF. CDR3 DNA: TGTGCCAGCAGGGGGAACAGGGGGAAAAACATTCAGTACTTC. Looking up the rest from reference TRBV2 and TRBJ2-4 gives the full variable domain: EPEVTQTPSHQVTQMGQEVILRCVPISNHLYFYWYRQILGQKVEFLVSFYNNEISEKSEIFDDQFSVERPDGSNFTLKIRSTKLEDSAMYFCASRGNRGKNIQYFGAGTRLSVL.